A selection of T cell receptor beta chains follows, all from one sample in a study of shared clonotypes between healthy human individuals. Clones were sequenced by immunoSEQ multiplex PCR, and TCRdb holds only the in-frame ones, with some missing. The data hold fewer than 1.8 million clones, with 97% to 99% observed a single time. The sample comprised naive CD4+ T cells sorted from blood. These receptors were obtained from a man in his thirties or forties in good health. The CDR3 runs from the conserved cysteine through the conserved F or W.

>TRBV5-1
CASSSPGLAGVNEQYF
>TRBV16
CASSQWGANEQYF
>TRBV12-5
CASGSTSDSYNEQFF
>TRBV7-9
CASTQIGTLWSYTF
>TRBV6-1
CASSGWIGTAYQPQHF
>TRBV6-5
CASSYLGGYEQFF
>TRBV11-2
CASSLGSGSHDEQFF
>TRBV5-1
CASSLGDSYNEQFF
>TRBV6-5
CASSSTGGAFNEQFF
>TRBV7-9
CASMGYNEQFF
>TRBV7-9
CASSPQGRAEKLFF
>TRBV11-2
CASSFGTGETQYF
>TRBV29-1
CTQGREHYNEQFF
>TRBV18
CASSPRMGTDTQYF
>TRBV7-2
CASSSPPGGGASVNIQYF
>TRBV29-1
CSAGTDSYNEQFF
>TRBV6-4
CASRAHTQYF
>TRBV15
CATSRGGIPYEQYF
>TRBV5-1
CASSFQGGEDEQFF
>TRBV7-2
CASSLNSAVGYEQYF
>TRBV5-4
CASSLGTGANEQFF
>TRBV11-2
CASSRYRAPGELFF
>TRBV11-2
CASSPRQGWDTEAFF
>TRBV7-9
CASSLERTGKWRF
>TRBV29-1
CSVGLVADTQYF
>TRBV7-2
CASSLVGGSGELFF
>TRBV9
CASSVVGTNTGELFF
>TRBV18
CASSPTSGRNEQYF
>TRBV5-1
CASSSNGRAATDTQYF
>TRBV5-6
CASSFVRSGNTIYF
>TRBV19
CASSIRGPSYEQYF
>TRBV5-4
CASSSGDRAEETQYF
>TRBV19
CASSILQGNYGYTF
>TRBV7-3
CASSPNDYSGNEQFF
>TRBV28
CASTQNHGYTF
>TRBV7-2
CASSWDREYNEQFF
>TRBV7-9
CASSSGQGDANTEAFF
>TRBV5-1
CASSFNQPQHF
>TRBV15
CATSILGGSSYNEQFF